This T cell receptor beta chain comes out of a study of OX40 agonist ivuxolimab in advanced cancers. Findings of the study overall: Both CD4+ and CD8+ T cell populations in blood had undergone clonal expansion by week 6 at 0.1 to 3.0 mg/kg.

As to this clone: The antigen remains unidentified.

Germline V gene data show CDR1 as SEHNR and CDR2 as FQNEAQ (reference sequence). V gave up 0 bases and J gave up 5 bases; unmatched junction bases: 4. The CDR3 runs to 16 residues. Method: immunoSEQ multiplex PCR; TCRdb's copy keeps in-frame clones and lacks some. The table records 50,000 to 60,000 clones, approximately 90% of them present only once. This chain uses TRBV7-9 with TRBJ1-5; TRBD1 matches 10 bases. The specimen comprised CD4+ or CD8+ T cells sorted from blood, sampled in a trial of the OX40 agonist ivuxolimab. The source of this sequence is an adult with an advanced solid tumor such as melanoma, head and neck, liver or kidney cancer. CDR3 region: CASSLAGTGDHQPQHF. The CDR3 DNA sequence: TGTGCCAGCAGCTTAGCCGGGACAGGGGATCATCAGCCCCAGCATTTT.